These 9 T cell receptor beta chains share one sample of origin, sequenced in a study of STAT3 mutations in large granular lymphocyte leukemia. Study results and caveats: At least one immunodominant TCR beta clonotype appeared in every T-cell large granular lymphocyte leukemia patient.

No cognate antigen is known for these TCRs. TCRdb's copy holds only in-frame clones and misses some; the assay was immunoSEQ multiplex PCR. The sample shows roughly 46,000 clones, approximately 78% of them seen only once. Sequencing input: PBMCs. The origin of the receptors is a human donor with T large granular lymphocyte leukemia. Some clones in this sample may be carry-over from other donors' samples.

V is TRBV7-9 and J is TRBJ1-1; D gene ambiguous. In germline, CDR1 is SEHNR, CDR2 FQNEAQ (reference sequence). With 6 bases removed from V and 7 bases from J, the gap between germline ends came to 12 bases. The CDR3 is 12 amino acids. CDR3 bases: TGTGCCAGCAGACCTTCCGGGGTTGAAGCTTTCTTT. It yields the protein CASRPSGVEAFF.

The V call is TRBV28, the J call TRBJ2-2; possibly TRBD1 for D (6 bases). The ends were cut back, 7 bases at V and 0 bases at J, with 12 bases in the middle. There are 15 residues in the CDR3. The germline CDR1 and CDR2 sequences are MDHEN and SYDVKM. CDR3 coding DNA: TGTGCCAGCACCCTGGACAGACCGAACACCGGGGAGCTGTTTTTT. It codes for CASTLDRPNTGELFF.

V is TRBV18 and J is TRBJ1-1; no firm D call. This CDR3 spans 15 amino acids. The V and J ends lost 3 bases and 2 bases respectively, with 13 bases between them. Per the germline V gene, CDR1 is KGHSH and CDR2 is LQKENI. CDR3 bases: TGTGCCAGCTCACCCCCGGCAAGCCGCAACACTGAAGCTTTCTTT. As protein: CASSPPASRNTEAFF.

The chain carries TRBV7-2 and TRBJ1-2, with D uncertain. With 1 base removed from V and 1 base from J, the gap between germline ends came to 4 bases. The germline CDR1 and CDR2 sequences are SGHTA and FQGNSA. CDR3 length: 13 amino acids. For the CDR3, the DNA is TGTGCCAGCAGCTTAGACAGTAACTATGGCTACACCTTC. Translated: CASSLDSNYGYTF.

The chain joins TRBV11-2 to TRBJ2-5, with D tentatively TRBD1 or TRBD2 (5 bases each). Trimming removed 3 bases at V and 4 bases at J, with 18 bases between. The germline CDR1 and CDR2 sequences are SGHAT and FQNNGV. The CDR3 is 16 residues long. The CDR3 loop reads CASSLWGKGYRETQYF. CDR3 sequence (DNA): TGTGCCAGCAGCTTGTGGGGGAAGGGCTACAGAGAGACCCAGTACTTC.

This rearrangement joins TRBV11-2 to TRBJ2-1, with D unresolved. Germline CDR1 SGHAT, CDR2 FQNNGV. Trimming left V 2 bases short and J 7 bases short, with 9 bases between. The CDR3 covers 13 residues. The CDR3 loop reads CASSLQARNEQFF. The CDR3 DNA reads TGTGCCAGCAGCTTACAAGCGAGAAATGAGCAGTTCTTC.

The chain employs TRBV5-8 and TRBJ1-5; 7 bases match TRBD1. The CDR3 is 18 residues long. The V gene end was trimmed by 3 bases and the J gene end by 2 bases; junction bases not matched to a gene: 14. Germline assignment: CDR1 SGHTS and CDR2 YDEGEE. The CDR3 protein is CASSSQNRGGWGNQPQHF. The DNA of the CDR3 is TGTGCCAGCAGCTCGCAGAATCGAGGGGGCTGGGGCAATCAGCCCCAGCATTTT. The complete variable domain, with remaining parts taken from reference TRBV5-8 and TRBJ1-5, reads EAGVTQSPTHLIKTRGQQATLRCSPISGHTSVYWYQQALGLGLQFLLWYDEGEERNRGNFPPRFSGRQFPNYSSELNVNALELEDSALYLCASSSQNRGGWGNQPQHFGDGTRLSIL.

The rearrangement uses TRBV7-8 and TRBJ2-7; D gene ambiguous. Deletions cut 5 bases from V and 3 bases from J, with 17 bases between. The germline V gene encodes CDR1 SGHVS and CDR2 FQNEAQ. This CDR3 is 15 amino acids long. CDR3 nucleotides: TGTGCCAGCAGCCCCTATCGCGACCGCCACTACGAGCAGTACTTC. Protein sequence: CASSPYRDRHYEQYF.

V usage is TRBV6-5 and J usage is TRBJ1-3; D unclear. Looked up from germline, CDR1 is MNHEY and CDR2 is SVGAGI. The germline V and J ends were trimmed by 2 bases and 3 bases, with 14 bases remaining between them. The CDR3 contains 16 residues. CDR3 DNA: TGTGCCAGCAGTTACAACACCCCCTCGGGTGGAAACACCATATATTTT. Amino acid sequence: CASSYNTPSGGNTIYF.